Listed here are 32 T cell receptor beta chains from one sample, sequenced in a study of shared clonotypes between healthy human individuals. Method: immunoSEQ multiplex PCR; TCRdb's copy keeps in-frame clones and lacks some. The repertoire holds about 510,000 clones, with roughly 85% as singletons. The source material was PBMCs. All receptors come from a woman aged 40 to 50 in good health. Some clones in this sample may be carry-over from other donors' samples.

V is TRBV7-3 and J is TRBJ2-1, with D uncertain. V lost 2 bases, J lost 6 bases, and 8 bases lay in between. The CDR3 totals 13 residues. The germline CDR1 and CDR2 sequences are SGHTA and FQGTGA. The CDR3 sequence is CASSLGSGNEQFF. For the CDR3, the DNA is TGTGCCAGCAGCTTAGGTTCCGGCAATGAGCAGTTCTTC.

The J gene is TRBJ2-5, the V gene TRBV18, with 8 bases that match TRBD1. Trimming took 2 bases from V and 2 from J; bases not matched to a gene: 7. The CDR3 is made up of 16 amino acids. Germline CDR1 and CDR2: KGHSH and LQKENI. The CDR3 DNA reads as TGTGCCAGCTCACCATGGGCAGGGGGCCGACAAGAGACCCAGTACTTC. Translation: CASSPWAGGRQETQYF.

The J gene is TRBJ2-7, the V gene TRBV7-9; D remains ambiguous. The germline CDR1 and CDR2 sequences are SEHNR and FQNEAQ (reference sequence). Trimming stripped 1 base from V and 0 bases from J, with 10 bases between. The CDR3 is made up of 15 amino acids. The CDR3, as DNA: TGTGCCAGCAGCTTAGGAGTCGTGAGCTCCTACGAGCAGTACTTC. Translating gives CASSLGVVSSYEQYF. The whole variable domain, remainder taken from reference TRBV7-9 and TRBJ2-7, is DTGVSQNPRHKITKRGQNVTFRCDPISEHNRLYWYRQTLGQGPEFLTYFQNEAQLEKSRLLSDRFSAERPKGSFSTLEIQRTEQGDSAMYLCASSLGVVSSYEQYFGPGTRLTVT.

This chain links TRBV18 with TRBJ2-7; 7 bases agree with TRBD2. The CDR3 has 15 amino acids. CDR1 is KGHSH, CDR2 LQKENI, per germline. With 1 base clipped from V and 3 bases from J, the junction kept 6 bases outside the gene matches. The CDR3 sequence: CASSPLAGDFYEQYF. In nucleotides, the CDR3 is TGTGCCAGCTCACCACTGGCGGGAGACTTCTACGAGCAGTACTTC.

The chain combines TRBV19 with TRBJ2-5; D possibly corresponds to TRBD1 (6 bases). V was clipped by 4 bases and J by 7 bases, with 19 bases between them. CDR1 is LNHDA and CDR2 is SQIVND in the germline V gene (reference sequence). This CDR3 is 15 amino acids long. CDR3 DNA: TGTGCCAGTAGTACAATAAACAGGGAGTCCGGGACCCAGTACTTC. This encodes CASSTINRESGTQYF.

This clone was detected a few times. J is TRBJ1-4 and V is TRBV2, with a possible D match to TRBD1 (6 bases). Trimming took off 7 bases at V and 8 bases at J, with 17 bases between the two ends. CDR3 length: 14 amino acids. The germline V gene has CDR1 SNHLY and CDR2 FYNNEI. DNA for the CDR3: TGTGCCAGCACTGGATGGGGGCCGGAGGAAAAACTGTTTTTT. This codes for CASTGWGPEEKLFF.

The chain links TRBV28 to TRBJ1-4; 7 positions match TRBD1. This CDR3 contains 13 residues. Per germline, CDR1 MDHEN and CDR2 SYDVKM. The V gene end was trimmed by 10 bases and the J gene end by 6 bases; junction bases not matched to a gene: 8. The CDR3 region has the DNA TGTGCCACCAACAGGGGTGTTGATGAAAAACTGTTTTTT. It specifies CATNRGVDEKLFF.

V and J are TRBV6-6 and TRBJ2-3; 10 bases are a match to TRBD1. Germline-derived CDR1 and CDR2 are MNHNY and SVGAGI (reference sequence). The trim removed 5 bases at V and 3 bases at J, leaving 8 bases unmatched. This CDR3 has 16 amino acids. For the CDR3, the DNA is TGTGCCAGCAGTATACGGACAGGGGGGGGGACAGATACGCAGTATTTT. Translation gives CASSIRTGGGTDTQYF.

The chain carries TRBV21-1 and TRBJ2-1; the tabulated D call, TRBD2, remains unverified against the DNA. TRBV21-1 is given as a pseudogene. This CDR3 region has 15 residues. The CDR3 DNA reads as TGTGCCAGTCCGGGACTAGCGGGAGCAGGGAATGAGCAGTTCTTC. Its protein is CASPGLAGAGNEQFF.

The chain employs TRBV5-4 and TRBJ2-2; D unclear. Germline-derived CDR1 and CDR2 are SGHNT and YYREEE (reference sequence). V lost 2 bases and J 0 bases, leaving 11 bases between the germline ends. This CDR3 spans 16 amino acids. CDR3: CASSFLTNANTGELFF. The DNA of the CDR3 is TGTGCCAGCAGCTTTTTGACAAACGCGAACACCGGGGAGCTGTTTTTT.

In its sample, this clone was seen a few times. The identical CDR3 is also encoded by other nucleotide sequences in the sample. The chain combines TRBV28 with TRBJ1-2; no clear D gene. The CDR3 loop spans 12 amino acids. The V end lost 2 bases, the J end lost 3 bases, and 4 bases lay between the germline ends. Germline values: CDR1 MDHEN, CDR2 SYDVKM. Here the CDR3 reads CASSLADYGYTF. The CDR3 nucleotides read TGTGCCAGCAGTTTAGCTGACTATGGCTACACCTTC.

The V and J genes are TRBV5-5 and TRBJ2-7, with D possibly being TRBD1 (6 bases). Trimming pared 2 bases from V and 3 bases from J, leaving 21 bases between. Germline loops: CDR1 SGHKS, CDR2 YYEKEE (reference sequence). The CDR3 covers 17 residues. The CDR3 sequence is CASSFGTGTHVFYEQYF. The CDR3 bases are TGTGCCAGCAGCTTCGGGACCGGGACACACGTCTTCTACGAGCAGTACTTC.

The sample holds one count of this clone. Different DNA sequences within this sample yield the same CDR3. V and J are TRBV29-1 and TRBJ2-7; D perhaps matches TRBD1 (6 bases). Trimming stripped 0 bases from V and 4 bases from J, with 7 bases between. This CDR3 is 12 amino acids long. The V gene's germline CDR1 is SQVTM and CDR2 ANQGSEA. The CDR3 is CSVEDRGYEQYF. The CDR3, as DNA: TGCAGCGTTGAAGACAGGGGTTACGAGCAGTACTTC.

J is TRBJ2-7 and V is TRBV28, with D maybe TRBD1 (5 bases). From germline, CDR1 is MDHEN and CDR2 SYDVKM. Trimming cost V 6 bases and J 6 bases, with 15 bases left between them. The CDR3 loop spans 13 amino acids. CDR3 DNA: TGTGCCAGCAGCCAGATACAGGCCCGCGAGCAGTACTTC. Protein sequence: CASSQIQAREQYF.

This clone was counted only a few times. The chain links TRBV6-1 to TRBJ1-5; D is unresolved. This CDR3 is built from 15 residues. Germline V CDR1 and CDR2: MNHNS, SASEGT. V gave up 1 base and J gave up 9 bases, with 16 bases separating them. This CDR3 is CASSEEPGDSWPQHF. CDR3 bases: TGTGCCAGCAGTGAAGAGCCGGGAGATAGTTGGCCCCAGCATTTT.

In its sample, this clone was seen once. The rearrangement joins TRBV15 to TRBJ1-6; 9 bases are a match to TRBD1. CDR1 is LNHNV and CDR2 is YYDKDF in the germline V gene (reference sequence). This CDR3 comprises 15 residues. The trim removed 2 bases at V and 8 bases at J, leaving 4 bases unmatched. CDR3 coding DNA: TGTGCCACCAGCAGAAACCGGGACAGGGATTCACCCCTCCACTTT. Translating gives CATSRNRDRDSPLHF.

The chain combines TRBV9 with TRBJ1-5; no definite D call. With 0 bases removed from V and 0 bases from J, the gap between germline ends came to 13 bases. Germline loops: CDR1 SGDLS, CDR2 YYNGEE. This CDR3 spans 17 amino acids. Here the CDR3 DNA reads TGTGCCAGCAGCGTAGGGGAGACACCTTATAGCAATCAGCCCCAGCATTTT. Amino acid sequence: CASSVGETPYSNQPQHF.

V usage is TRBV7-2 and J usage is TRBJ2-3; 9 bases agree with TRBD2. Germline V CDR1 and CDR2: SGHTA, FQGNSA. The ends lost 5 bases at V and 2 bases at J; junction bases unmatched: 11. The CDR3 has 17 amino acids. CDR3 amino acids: CASSTPTSGKYTDTQYF. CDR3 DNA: TGTGCCAGCAGCACCCCGACTAGCGGAAAGTACACAGATACGCAGTATTTT.

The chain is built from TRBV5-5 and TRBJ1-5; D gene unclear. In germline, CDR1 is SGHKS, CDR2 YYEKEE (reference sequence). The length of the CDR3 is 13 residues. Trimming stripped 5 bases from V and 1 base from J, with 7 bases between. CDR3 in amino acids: CASRIESNQPQHF. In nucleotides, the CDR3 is TGTGCCAGCAGGATAGAGAGCAATCAGCCCCAGCATTTT.

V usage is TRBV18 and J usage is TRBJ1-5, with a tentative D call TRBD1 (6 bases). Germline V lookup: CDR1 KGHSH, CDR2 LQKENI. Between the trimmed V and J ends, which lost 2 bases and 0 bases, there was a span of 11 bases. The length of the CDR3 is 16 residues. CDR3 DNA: TGTGCCAGCTCACCATCCGGGACACTTAGCAATCAGCCCCAGCATTTT. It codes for CASSPSGTLSNQPQHF.

The CDR3: CASSAGQGGVREQYF. As DNA, the CDR3 is TGCGCCAGCAGCGCCGGACAGGGAGGTGTGAGGGAGCAGTACTTC. The rearrangement joins TRBV4-3 to TRBJ2-7; TRBD1 matches 8 bases. CDR1 and CDR2 from the germline V gene are LGHNA and YSLEER. This CDR3 comprises 15 residues. Trimming at V came to 5 bases and at J to 7 bases, leaving 13 bases not matched to a gene.

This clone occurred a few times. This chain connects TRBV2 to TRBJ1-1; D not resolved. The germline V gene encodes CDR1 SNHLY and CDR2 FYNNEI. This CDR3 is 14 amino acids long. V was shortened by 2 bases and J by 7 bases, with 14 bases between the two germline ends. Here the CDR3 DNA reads TGTGCCAGCAGTGAAAGCCCCCGCGGGGTTGAAGCTTTCTTT. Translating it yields CASSESPRGVEAFF.

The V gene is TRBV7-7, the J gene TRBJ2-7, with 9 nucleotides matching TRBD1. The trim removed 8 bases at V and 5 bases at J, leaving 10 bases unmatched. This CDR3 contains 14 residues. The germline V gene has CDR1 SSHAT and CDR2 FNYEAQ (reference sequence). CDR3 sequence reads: CASSAGQGLHEQYF. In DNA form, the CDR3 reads TGTGCCAGCTCGGCGGGACAGGGACTCCACGAGCAGTACTTC. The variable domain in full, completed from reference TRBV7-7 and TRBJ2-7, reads GAGVSQSPRYKVTKRGQDVTLRCDPISSHATLYWYQQALGQGPEFLTYFNYEAQPDKSGLPSDRFSAERPEGSISTLTIQRTEQRDSAMYRCASSAGQGLHEQYFGPGTRLTVT.

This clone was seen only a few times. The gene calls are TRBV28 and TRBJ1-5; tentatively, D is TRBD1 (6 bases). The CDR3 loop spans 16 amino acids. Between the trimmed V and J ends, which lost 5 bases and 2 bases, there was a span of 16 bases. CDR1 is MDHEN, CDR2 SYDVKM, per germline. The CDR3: CASSTPQGLGNQPQHF. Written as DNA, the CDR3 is TGTGCCAGCAGTACGCCGCAGGGGTTAGGCAATCAGCCCCAGCATTTT.

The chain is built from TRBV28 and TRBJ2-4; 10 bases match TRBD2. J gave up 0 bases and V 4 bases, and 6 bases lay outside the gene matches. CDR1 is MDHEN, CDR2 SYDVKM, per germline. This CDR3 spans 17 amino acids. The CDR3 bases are TGTGCCAGCAGTTCAGCGGGACTAGCGTCAGCCAAAAACATTCAGTACTTC. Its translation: CASSSAGLASAKNIQYF.

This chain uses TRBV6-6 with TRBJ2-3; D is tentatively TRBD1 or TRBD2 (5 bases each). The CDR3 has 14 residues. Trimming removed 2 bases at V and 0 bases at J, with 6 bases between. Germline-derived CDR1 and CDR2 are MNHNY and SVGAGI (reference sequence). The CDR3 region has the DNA TGTGCCAGCAGTTACCGGGACAGCACAGATACGCAGTATTTT. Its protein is CASSYRDSTDTQYF.

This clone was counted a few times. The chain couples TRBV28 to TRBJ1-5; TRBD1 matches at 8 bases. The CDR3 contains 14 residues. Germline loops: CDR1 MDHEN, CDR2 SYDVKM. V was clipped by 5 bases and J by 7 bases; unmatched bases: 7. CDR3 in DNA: TGTGCCAGCAGTATGGACAGGGAAGAGCAGCCCCAGCATTTT. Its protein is CASSMDREEQPQHF. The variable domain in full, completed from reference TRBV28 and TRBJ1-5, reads DVKVTQSSRYLVKRTGEKVFLECVQDMDHENMFWYRQDPGLGLRLIYFSYDVKMKEKGDIPEGYSVSREKKERFSLILESASTNQTSMYLCASSMDREEQPQHFGDGTRLSIL.

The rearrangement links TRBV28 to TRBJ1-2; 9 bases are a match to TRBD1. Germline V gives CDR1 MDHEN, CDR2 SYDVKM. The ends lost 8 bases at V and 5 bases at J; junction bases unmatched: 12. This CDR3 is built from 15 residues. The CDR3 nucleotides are TGTGCCAGCGCTTTAATCGGCGGACAGGGGTATGGCTACACCTTC. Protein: CASALIGGQGYGYTF.

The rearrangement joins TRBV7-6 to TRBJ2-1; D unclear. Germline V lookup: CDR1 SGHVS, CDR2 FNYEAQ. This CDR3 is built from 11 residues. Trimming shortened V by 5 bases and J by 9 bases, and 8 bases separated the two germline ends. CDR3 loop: CASSPGGEQFF. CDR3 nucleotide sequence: TGTGCCAGCAGCCCGGGCGGTGAGCAGTTCTTC.

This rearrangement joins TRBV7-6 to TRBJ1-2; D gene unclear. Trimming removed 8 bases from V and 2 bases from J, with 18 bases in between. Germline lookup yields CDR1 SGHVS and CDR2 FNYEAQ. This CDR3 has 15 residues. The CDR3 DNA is TGTGCCAGCCGGCCGGGGAGGGCCCACAACTATGGCTACACCTTC. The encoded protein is CASRPGRAHNYGYTF.

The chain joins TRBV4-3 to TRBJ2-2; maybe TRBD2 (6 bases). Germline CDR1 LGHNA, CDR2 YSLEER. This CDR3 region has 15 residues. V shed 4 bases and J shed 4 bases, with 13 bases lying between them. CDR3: CASSPTGGVTGELFF. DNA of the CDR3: TGCGCCAGCAGCCCAACCGGGGGTGTCACCGGGGAGCTGTTTTTT.

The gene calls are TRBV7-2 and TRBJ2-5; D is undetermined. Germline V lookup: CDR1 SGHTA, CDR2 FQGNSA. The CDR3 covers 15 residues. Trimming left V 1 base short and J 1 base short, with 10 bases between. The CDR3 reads CASSLVVAGQETQYF. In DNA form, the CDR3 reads TGTGCCAGCAGCTTAGTTGTCGCAGGCCAAGAGACCCAGTACTTC.